The 2 T cell receptor beta chains below come from one sample, sequenced in a study of blood T cell repertoires in COVID-19. Assay used: immunoSEQ multiplex PCR; TCRdb lists only in-frame clones, some missing. This table has 400,000 or so clones, around 91% appearing once. The specimen sequenced was PBMCs or T cells enriched from blood (not recorded which). These receptors originate from a man between 18 and 35 years old who had recovered from COVID-19.

The chain joins TRBV4-1 to TRBJ2-2; 12 positions match TRBD2. V was pared by 3 bases and J by 0 bases, with 8 bases of the junction left unmatched. The germline V gene has CDR1 MGHRA and CDR2 YSYEKL. The CDR3 covers 19 residues. CDR3 region: CASSHQRLAGEPNTGELFF. In DNA form, the CDR3 reads TGCGCCAGCAGCCACCAGAGACTAGCGGGAGAACCGAACACCGGGGAGCTGTTTTTT.

J is TRBJ2-1 and V is TRBV12-3 or TRBV12-4; no reliable D call. The V end lost 5 bases, the J end lost 9 bases, and 14 bases lay between the germline ends. This CDR3 comprises 13 residues. Here the CDR3 reads CASSALGSGEQFF. CDR3 nucleotides: TGTGCCAGCAGTGCGCTAGGATCGGGTGAGCAGTTCTTC.